These T cell receptor beta chains were read from a single sample in a study of T cell changes during pregnancy in multiple sclerosis. The assay was immunoSEQ multiplex PCR, and TCRdb's table has in-frame clones only and misses some. Here the sample spans more than 45,000 clones, approximately 94% being singletons. Here the sequenced sample was CD4+ T cells from peripheral blood mononuclear cells, taken in the second trimester of pregnancy. The source of these receptors is a female donor with multiple sclerosis, enrolled in a pregnancy study. Both conserved end residues are trimmed from each CDR3. Clone size is stated in some rows and not others, as once, few, many or a class when expanded.

>TRBV10-2|TRBJ2-7|NA
ASGRQGSSEQY
>TRBV7-8|TRBJ2-1|NA
ASSDLVRRGGLEQF
>TRBV9|TRBJ2-7|NA
ASSARAGGSYEQY
>TRBV6-1|TRBJ1-1|NA
ASSWDRTRDTEAF
>TRBV7-6|TRBJ2-7|NA
ASSFSGRGGPSYEQY
>TRBV9|TRBJ2-2|NA
ASSVFANTGELF
>TRBV15|TRBJ1-6|NA
ATSRSQERDSPLH
>TRBV25-1|TRBJ1-1|NA
ASSPPGGYVVAF
>TRBV9|TRBJ1-4|NA
ASSARVSEKLF
>TRBV9|TRBJ2-7|NA
ASSVGASPRAGEQY
>TRBV27|TRBJ2-3|few
ASSPRGTDTQY
>TRBV7-2|TRBJ2-5|NA
ASSFSGGGRGETQY
>TRBV19|TRBJ1-4|NA
ASSIRNEKLF
>TRBV12-5|TRBJ2-3|NA
ASGSDSRDTQY
>TRBV23-1|TRBJ1-5|NA
ASSQFRTGDTRNQPQH
>TRBV4-1|TRBJ2-7|NA
ASSLGRLAGRSFSYEQY
>TRBV5-1|TRBJ1-6|few
ASSTNPQGDNSPLH
>TRBV2|TRBJ2-1|NA
ASSEPTYTNEQF